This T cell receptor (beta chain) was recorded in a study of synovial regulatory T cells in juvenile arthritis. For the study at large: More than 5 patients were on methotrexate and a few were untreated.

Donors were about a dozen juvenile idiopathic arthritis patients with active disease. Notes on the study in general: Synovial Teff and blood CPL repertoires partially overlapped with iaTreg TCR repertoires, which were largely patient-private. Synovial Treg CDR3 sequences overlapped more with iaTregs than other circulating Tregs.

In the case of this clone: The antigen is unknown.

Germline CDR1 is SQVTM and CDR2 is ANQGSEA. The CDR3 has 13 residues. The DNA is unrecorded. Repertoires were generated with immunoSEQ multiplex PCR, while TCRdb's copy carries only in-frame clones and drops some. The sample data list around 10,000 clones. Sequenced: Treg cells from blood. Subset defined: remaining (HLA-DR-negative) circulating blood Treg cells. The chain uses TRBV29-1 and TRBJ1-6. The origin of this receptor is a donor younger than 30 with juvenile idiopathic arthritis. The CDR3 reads CSVEFGHNSPLHF.